One sample yielded the 2 T cell receptor beta chains listed below, sequenced in a study of T cells in Graves' hyperthyroidism and ophthalmopathy. What was amplified from RNA transcripts were TCR beta CDR3 regions. TCR CDR3 underwent first-round RT-PCR with the HTBI primer set. TCRdb analysed the multiplex PCR reads with MiXCR anew, one entry per CDR3 protein. The table lists around 340,000 distinct CDR3 sequences, 15% to 20% of them singletons, with about a third in the top ten. The sequenced sample consisted of blood. Receptors were obtained from a woman between 25 and 40 years old with Graves' hyperthyroidism that later progressed to Graves' ophthalmopathy.

This clonotype showed up many times. The chain has TRBV6-1 and TRBJ2-1; maybe TRBD1 (5 bases). Germline assignment: CDR1 MNHNS and CDR2 SASEGT. V was shortened by 2 bases and J by 2 bases, with 10 bases between the two germline ends. CDR3 length: 15 amino acids. CDR3 nucleotide sequence: TGTGCCAGCAGTGAACAGGGTTACCCCTACAATGAGCAGTTCTTC. This translates into CASSEQGYPYNEQFF.

In this sample, this clonotype turned up many times. This chain links TRBV28 with TRBJ2-7; possibly TRBD2 for D (6 bases). The V gene lost 5 bases and the J gene lost 7 bases, with 15 bases spanning the gap. Germline lookup yields CDR1 MDHEN and CDR2 SYDVKM. The CDR3 runs 13 residues. CDR3 protein: CASSGGTASEQYF. The CDR3 DNA follows: TGTGCCAGCAGTGGAGGGACCGCCAGTGAGCAGTACTTC.